This passage covers 27 T cell receptor beta chains from one sample sequenced in a study of blood T cell repertoires in COVID-19. Data came from immunoSEQ multiplex PCR; TCRdb stores just in-frame clones and leaves some out. The table has 100,000 to 150,000 clones, around three quarters seen once; the top ten hold about 2.2%. Sequencing used peripheral blood. These receptors all stem from a woman aged 70 to 79 with acute or convalescent COVID-19.

This chain links TRBV5-4 with TRBJ1-6; a possible D gene is TRBD1 (6 bases). This CDR3 contains 16 residues. Trimming stripped 2 bases from V and 8 bases from J, with 17 bases between. The germline V gene encodes CDR1 SGHNT and CDR2 YYREEE (reference sequence). CDR3 sequence: CASSLGGRGGYSPLHF. CDR3 bases: TGTGCCAGCAGCTTAGGTGGCAGGGGTGGGTATTCACCCCTCCACTTT.

This clone came up a few times. The chain combines TRBV30 with TRBJ2-5, with 8 bases lining up with TRBD2. J lost 4 bases, V lost 2 bases, and 9 bases had no gene match. The CDR3 sequence is 15 residues long. Germline V lookup: CDR1 GTSNPN, CDR2 SVGIG (reference sequence). CDR3 sequence reads: CAWSQQAGDGETQYF. The CDR3 nucleotides are TGTGCCTGGAGTCAACAAGCGGGAGATGGAGAGACCCAGTACTTC.

This clone showed up just a few times. V and J are TRBV7-8 and TRBJ2-2; no firm D call. The CDR3 spans 13 residues. V gave up 1 base and J gave up 6 bases, with 6 bases separating them. The germline CDR1 and CDR2 sequences are SGHVS and FQNEAQ. Here the CDR3 reads CASSLGFSGELFF. The CDR3 region has the DNA TGTGCCAGCAGCTTAGGTTTCTCCGGGGAGCTGTTTTTT.

This clone was recorded a few times. The chain is built from TRBV10-3 and TRBJ2-3, with TRBD2 identical over 7 bases. The length of the CDR3 is 14 residues. Germline CDR1 and CDR2: ENHRY and SYGVKD. Losses at the gene ends were 3 bases for V and 5 bases for J; bases not matched to a gene: 5. As DNA, the CDR3 is TGTGCCATCAGTGACGGGGGGAGCGGAGATACGCAGTATTTT. Translated, it gives CAISDGGSGDTQYF.

The chain has TRBV29-1 and TRBJ1-2; 7 bases align to TRBD1. V shed 0 bases, J shed 5 bases, and the junction held 6 bases outside the gene matches. CDR1 SQVTM and CDR2 ANQGSEA come from the germline V gene. The CDR3 has 14 amino acids. This CDR3 is CSVEDSRGRYGYTF. The CDR3 bases are TGCAGCGTTGAAGATTCGAGGGGGCGATATGGCTACACCTTC.

V is TRBV29-1 and J is TRBJ2-3, with TRBD1 as a possible D gene (5 bases). The germline V gene has CDR1 SQVTM and CDR2 ANQGSEA. The V gene lost 6 bases and the J gene lost 1 base, with 14 bases spanning the gap. The CDR3 has 14 residues. In nucleotides, the CDR3 is TGCAGCGTCCCACAGGCTTGGGGCACAGATACGCAGTATTTT. Its translation is CSVPQAWGTDTQYF.

The V call is TRBV29-1, the J call TRBJ1-2, with 7 bases fitting TRBD1. The CDR3 loop spans 13 amino acids. The ends lost 3 bases at V and 3 bases at J; junction bases unmatched: 4. Germline CDR1 and CDR2: SQVTM and ANQGSEA. CDR3 coding DNA: TGCAGCGTTGACGACAGGGCGGACTATGGCTACACCTTC. As protein: CSVDDRADYGYTF.

The chain employs TRBV5-1 and TRBJ1-5, with TRBD1 as a possible D gene (5 bases). With 0 bases removed from V and 3 bases from J, the gap between germline ends came to 10 bases. The CDR3 length is 15 residues. Germline loops: CDR1 SGHRS, CDR2 YFSETQ. DNA for the CDR3: TGCGCCAGCAGCTTGGGTGACAGTAACAATCAGCCCCAGCATTTT. Its protein is CASSLGDSNNQPQHF.

The rearrangement joins TRBV7-8 to TRBJ2-7, with TRBD2 identical over 12 bases. CDR1 and CDR2 (germline): SGHVS, FQNEAQ. The J segment lost 6 bases and the V segment lost 1 base, leaving 4 bases of the junction unmatched. The CDR3 extends over 15 amino acids. CDR3 DNA sequence: TGTGCCAGCAGCTTAGGACTAGCGGGAGTCTCCGAGCAGTACTTC. It encodes CASSLGLAGVSEQYF. Full variable domain (outside the CDR3, taken from reference TRBV7-8 and TRBJ2-7): GAGVSQSPRYKVAKRGQDVALRCDPISGHVSLFWYQQALGQGPEFLTYFQNEAQLDKSGLPSDRFFAERPEGSVSTLKIQRTQQEDSAVYLCASSLGLAGVSEQYFGPGTRLTVT.

This sequence joins TRBV2 and TRBJ1-1; D ambiguous. CDR1 and CDR2 (germline): SNHLY, FYNNEI. This CDR3 spans 15 amino acids. V lost 6 bases, J lost 2 bases, and 16 bases lay in between. This CDR3 is CASRASVHVNTEAFF. CDR3 DNA sequence: TGTGCCAGCAGGGCATCTGTTCACGTCAACACTGAAGCTTTCTTT.

As for this clone: The junction shows a germline mismatch at one end, possibly a read error. The CDR3 sequence: CASSPDRKFQNYGHTF. CDR3 sequence (DNA): TGTGCCAGCAGCCCAGACCGGAAGTTCCAGAACTATGGCCACACCTTC. This chain connects TRBV7-9 to TRBJ1-2; D is ambiguous. Per germline, CDR1 SEHNR and CDR2 FQNEAQ (reference sequence). The CDR3 is made up of 16 amino acids.

The table lists this clone with a few counts. The V and J genes are TRBV5-8 and TRBJ2-7; 10 nucleotides agree with TRBD1. The CDR3 runs to 14 residues. Germline-derived CDR1 and CDR2 are SGHTS and YDEGEE. Trimming at V came to 4 bases and at J to 3 bases, leaving 4 bases not matched to a gene. CDR3 loop: CASSTGTGVYEQYF. As DNA, the CDR3 is TGTGCCAGCAGCACCGGGACAGGGGTCTACGAGCAGTACTTC.

J is TRBJ2-7 and V is TRBV27; 9 bases are a match to TRBD2. Looked up from germline, CDR1 is MNHEY and CDR2 is SMNVEV (reference sequence). The V gene end was trimmed by 10 bases and the J gene end by 3 bases; junction bases not matched to a gene: 7. The CDR3 runs 13 residues. The CDR3 reads CATLAGDHYEQYF. In DNA, the CDR3 is TGTGCCACTTTAGCGGGAGATCACTACGAGCAGTACTTC.

In this sample, this clone turned up a few times. This chain joins TRBV6-5 and TRBJ2-2; 7 nucleotides agree with TRBD1. In germline, CDR1 is MNHEY, CDR2 SVGAGI. The trim removed 8 bases at V and 7 bases at J, leaving 10 bases unmatched. There are 14 residues in the CDR3. The CDR3 coding sequence is TGTGCCAGCCGACCTAGGGGGCAAAGCGGGGAGCTGTTTTTT. Protein sequence: CASRPRGQSGELFF.

The gene calls are TRBV5-5 and TRBJ2-3, with D perhaps TRBD1 (5 bases). The V gene lost 4 bases and the J gene lost 3 bases, with 9 bases spanning the gap. The CDR3 consists of 13 residues. Germline V gene sequence: CDR1 SGHKS, CDR2 YYEKEE (reference sequence). CDR3 sequence reads: CASSPAGTDTQYF. The CDR3 bases are TGTGCCAGCAGCCCGGCAGGGACAGATACGCAGTATTTT.

In this sample, this clone turned up a few times. This chain joins TRBV29-1 and TRBJ1-2; 9 bases agree with TRBD1. The CDR3 contains 13 residues. V trimming: 7 bases; J trimming: 4 bases; junction bases outside the gene matches: 7. Germline lookup yields CDR1 SQVTM and CDR2 ANQGSEA. The CDR3 protein is CSGTKQGAYGYTF. In DNA form, the CDR3 reads TGCAGCGGAACCAAACAGGGGGCCTATGGCTACACCTTC. Based on the CDR3 plus reference TRBV29-1 and TRBJ1-2, the full variable domain is SAVISQKPSRDICQRGTSLTIQCQVDSQVTMMFWYRQQPGQSLTLIATANQGSEATYESGFVIDKFPISRPNLTFSTLTVSNMSPEDSSIYLCSGTKQGAYGYTFGSGTRLTVV.

This chain uses TRBV3-1 (or the pseudogene TRBV3-2) with TRBJ2-5, with 7 bases that match TRBD2. In germline, CDR1 is LGHDT, CDR2 YNNKEL (reference sequence). The J segment lost 2 bases and the V segment lost 0 bases, leaving 6 bases of the junction unmatched. This CDR3 is 16 amino acids long. CDR3 sequence (DNA): TGTGCCAGCAGCCAAGATCTGTCTAGCGGACAAGAGACCCAGTACTTC. Its translation: CASSQDLSSGQETQYF.

V usage is TRBV6-6 and J usage is TRBJ2-7; 9 bases match TRBD1. The J segment lost 6 bases and the V segment lost 0 bases, leaving 6 bases of the junction unmatched. Germline-derived CDR1 and CDR2 are MNHNY and SVGAGI (reference sequence). This CDR3 region has 15 residues. CDR3 region: CASSYSGTGRSEQYF. The CDR3 coding sequence is TGTGCCAGCAGTTACTCCGGGACAGGGCGTTCCGAGCAGTACTTC.

In its sample, this clone was seen a few times. The rearrangement links TRBV6-1 to TRBJ2-7; possible D gene TRBD1, 5 bases. Looked up from germline, CDR1 is MNHNS and CDR2 is SASEGT. With 1 base removed from V and 0 bases from J, the gap between germline ends came to 13 bases. The CDR3 totals 16 residues. The CDR3 is CASSEVGRRSSYEQYF. Written as DNA, the CDR3 is TGTGCCAGCAGTGAAGTGGGGCGAAGGAGCTCCTACGAGCAGTACTTC.

The CDR3 region has the DNA TGTGCCAGCAGCCCAGCAGGGGTCGGTGAAAAACTGTTTTTT. The encoded protein is CASSPAGVGEKLFF. The V gene is TRBV2, the J gene TRBJ1-4; possible D gene TRBD1, 6 bases. Looked up from germline, CDR1 is SNHLY and CDR2 is FYNNEI. The CDR3 is 14 amino acids. V gave up 6 bases and J gave up 7 bases, with 15 bases separating them. Using reference TRBV2 and TRBJ1-4 for the parts outside the CDR3, the full variable domain is EPEVTQTPSHQVTQMGQEVILRCVPISNHLYFYWYRQILGQKVEFLVSFYNNEISEKSEIFDDQFSVERPDGSNFTLKIRSTKLEDSAMYFCASSPAGVGEKLFFGSGTQLSVL.

The J gene is TRBJ1-5, the V gene TRBV23-1, with a possible D match to TRBD1 (5 bases). TRBV23-1 is marked as an open reading frame, function uncertain. Trimming left V 2 bases short and J 3 bases short, with 14 bases between. This CDR3 is 16 amino acids long. CDR3 bases: TGCGCCAGCAGTCAAGGGGGGATAGGGACCAATCAGCCCCAGCATTTT. It is translated as CASSQGGIGTNQPQHF.

The CDR3 sequence: CASSQSKQARTIYF. The CDR3, as DNA: TGCGCCAGCAGCCAATCGAAACAGGCTCGCACCATATATTTT. The rearrangement joins TRBV4-3 to TRBJ1-3; TRBD1 might be the D (5 bases). This CDR3 contains 14 residues. The germline gives CDR1 LGHNA, CDR2 YSLEER. With 2 bases removed from V and 9 bases from J, the gap between germline ends came to 14 bases.

The V and J genes are TRBV6-1 and TRBJ1-5; TRBD1 is a possible D gene (5 bases). The CDR3 loop spans 15 amino acids. V shed 1 base and J shed 4 bases, with 11 bases lying between them. Germline CDR1 reads MNHNS; CDR2 reads SASEGT. The CDR3 loop is CASSEVGGRNQPQHF. The CDR3 DNA reads as TGTGCCAGCAGTGAAGTGGGGGGTAGGAATCAGCCCCAGCATTTT.

This chain joins TRBV9 and TRBJ1-2, with no clear D. This CDR3 contains 15 residues. The V and J ends lost 0 bases and 6 bases respectively, with 15 bases between them. Per the germline V gene, CDR1 is SGDLS and CDR2 is YYNGEE. CDR3 nucleotides: TGTGCCAGCAGCGTAGGGTCAGTCAGTTTCAATGGCTACACCTTC. Its protein product is CASSVGSVSFNGYTF.

This sequence joins TRBV3-1 (or the pseudogene TRBV3-2) and TRBJ2-7; perhaps TRBD2 as D (5 bases). V shed 4 bases and J shed 4 bases, with 17 bases lying between them. Germline V gene sequence: CDR1 LGHDT, CDR2 YNNKEL (reference sequence). The CDR3 covers 15 residues. CDR3 amino acids: CASSPSRGSLYEQYF. In nucleotides, the CDR3 is TGTGCCAGCAGCCCTTCCCGAGGGAGCCTTTACGAGCAGTACTTC.

This clone is a singleton in its sample. The chain recombines TRBV6-2 or TRBV6-3 with TRBJ1-2; perhaps TRBD1 as D (5 bases). The CDR3 has 13 residues. Germline loops: CDR1 MNHEY, CDR2 SVGEGT. Trimming pared 4 bases from V and 6 bases from J, leaving 12 bases between. This chain's CDR3 is CASSFQQANGYTF. The CDR3 coding sequence is TGTGCCAGCAGTTTCCAACAGGCTAATGGCTACACCTTC.

This chain joins TRBV18 and TRBJ1-5, with 7 bases that match TRBD1. This CDR3 region has 14 residues. Germline V gene data show CDR1 as KGHSH and CDR2 as LQKENI. V was pared by 5 bases and J by 5 bases, with 6 bases of the junction left unmatched. As DNA, the CDR3 is TGTGCCAGCTCATCTCGACAGGGCGATCAGCCCCAGCATTTT. Protein: CASSSRQGDQPQHF.